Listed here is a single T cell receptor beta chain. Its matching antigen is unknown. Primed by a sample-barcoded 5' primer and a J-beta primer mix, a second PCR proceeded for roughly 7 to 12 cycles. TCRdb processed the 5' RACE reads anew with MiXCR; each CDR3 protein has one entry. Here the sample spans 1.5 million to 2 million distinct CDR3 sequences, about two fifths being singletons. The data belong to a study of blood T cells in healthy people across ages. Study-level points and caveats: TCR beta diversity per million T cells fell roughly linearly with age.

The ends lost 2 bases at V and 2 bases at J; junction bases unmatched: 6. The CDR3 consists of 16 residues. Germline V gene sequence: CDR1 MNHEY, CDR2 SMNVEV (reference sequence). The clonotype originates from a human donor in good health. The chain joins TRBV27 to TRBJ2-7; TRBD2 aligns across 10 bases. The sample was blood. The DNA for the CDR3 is TGTGCCAGCAGTTTACTTCCTAGCGGGGGACCCTACGAGCAGTACTTC. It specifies CASSLLPSGGPYEQYF.